Listed here are 22 T cell receptor beta chains from one sample, sequenced in a study of early T cells in non-severe SARS-CoV-2 infection. In TCRdb, the 5' RACE reads were re-called with MiXCR into one record per CDR3 protein. Of 50,000 to 70,000 distinct CDR3 sequences in the sample, 5.9% are singletons; the top ten hold 3% to 3.5%. The sample in question was whole blood, obtained at baseline. The source of these receptors is an adult who was a healthcare worker with PCR-confirmed SARS-CoV-2 infection or an uninfected control (not recorded which).

In this sample, this clonotype turned up a few times. The chain couples TRBV5-6 to TRBJ2-7; 8 nucleotides align to TRBD1. With 4 bases clipped from V and 2 bases from J, the junction kept 11 bases outside the gene matches. CDR1 and CDR2 (germline): SGHDT, YYEEEE. The CDR3 is made up of 16 amino acids. In nucleotides, the CDR3 is TGTGCCAGCAGCACCACGGACAGGGACCTTACCTACGAGCAGTACTTC. Translation: CASSTTDRDLTYEQYF.

This clonotype was counted many times. The chain links TRBV5-1 to TRBJ1-1, with D possibly matching TRBD1 (5 bases). Trimming cost V 0 bases and J 1 base, with 13 bases left between them. Germline assignment: CDR1 SGHRS and CDR2 YFSETQ. This CDR3 spans 16 amino acids. The CDR3 loop is CASSLALNRRNTEAFF. DNA of the CDR3: TGCGCCAGCAGCTTGGCCCTAAACAGGAGGAACACTGAAGCTTTCTTT.

Note on this clonotype: Sequence at one end of the junction differs from germline and may be a read error. V is TRBV4-2 and J is TRBJ2-3; D is possibly TRBD2 (6 bases). In germline, CDR1 is LGHNA, CDR2 YNFKEQ. CDR3 size: 16 residues. The CDR3: CVSSQAQRAYTDTQYF. The CDR3 coding sequence is TGTGTCAGCAGCCAAGCACAGCGGGCGTACACAGATACGCAGTATTTT.

V gene TRBV6-6 combines with J gene TRBJ1-2; no clear D gene. The germline V gene encodes CDR1 MNHNY and CDR2 SVGAGI (reference sequence). The CDR3 length is 12 residues. V was trimmed by 6 bases and J by 5 bases, leaving 10 bases between them. CDR3 sequence reads: CASRAGAYGYTF. The CDR3 nucleotides are TGTGCCAGCAGGGCGGGTGCGTATGGCTACACCTTC.

CDR3 amino acids: CASSLPPTLDTIYF. For the CDR3, the DNA is TGTGCCAGCAGCTTACCGCCTACTCTAGACACCATATATTTT. The J gene is TRBJ1-3, the V gene TRBV13; D gene uncertain. Deletions cut 2 bases from V and 8 bases from J, with 13 bases between. The CDR3 extends over 14 amino acids. Germline CDR1 PRHDT, CDR2 FYEKMQ (reference sequence).

The table lists this clonotype with many counts. The V gene is TRBV27, the J gene TRBJ2-7; D could derive from TRBD1 or TRBD2 (5 bases each). The CDR3 spans 14 residues. Per the germline V gene, CDR1 is MNHEY and CDR2 is SMNVEV (reference sequence). Trimming removed 6 bases from V and 1 base from J, with 13 bases in between. The CDR3 region is CASSRDGRSYEQYF. CDR3 in DNA: TGTGCCAGCAGCCGGGACGGAAGATCCTACGAGCAGTACTTC.

The CDR3 sequence: CASSDSGQLGSPLHF. CDR3 nucleotides: TGTGCCAGCAGTGACTCCGGGCAGCTCGGATCACCCCTCCACTTT. The chain uses TRBV2 and TRBJ1-6, with no clear D. Germline V lookup: CDR1 SNHLY, CDR2 FYNNEI. The CDR3 contains 15 residues. V dropped 3 bases and J dropped 10 bases, with 16 bases sitting between them.

This clonotype was detected ten times or more. J is TRBJ2-2 and V is TRBV7-9; maybe TRBD1 (6 bases). Germline V CDR1 and CDR2: SEHNR, FQNEAQ (reference sequence). This CDR3 is 16 amino acids long. Trimming removed 2 bases at V and 4 bases at J, with 14 bases between. The CDR3 coding sequence is TGTGCCAGCAGCTTAAGGACGTCAGGGGCCACCGGGGAGCTGTTTTTT. It codes for CASSLRTSGATGELFF.

In this sample, this clonotype turned up many times. V is TRBV9 and J is TRBJ2-1; D is ambiguous. Trimming removed 3 bases at V and 8 bases at J, with 12 bases between. Germline assignment: CDR1 SGDLS and CDR2 YYNGEE. The length of the CDR3 is 13 residues. CDR3 in DNA: TGTGCCAGCAGCGCCCGGACCCTAGATGAGCAGTTCTTC. This encodes CASSARTLDEQFF.

This clonotype was seen more than once but under ten times. This rearrangement joins TRBV2 to TRBJ2-5; D is tentatively TRBD1 or TRBD2 (5 bases each). Trimming left V 7 bases short and J 5 bases short, with 17 bases between. Germline V gene lookup returns CDR1 SNHLY and CDR2 FYNNEI. The CDR3 extends over 14 amino acids. The CDR3 region has the DNA TGTGCCAGCACTCGGGGCAGACAAGGGGAGACCCAGTACTTC. Encoded protein: CASTRGRQGETQYF.

This clonotype appeared many times. V and J are TRBV20-1 and TRBJ2-1, with 15 bases that match TRBD2. Germline-derived CDR1 and CDR2 are DFQATT and SNEGSKA (reference sequence). The length of the CDR3 is 19 residues. J gave up 0 bases and V 5 bases, and 11 bases lay outside the gene matches. The CDR3 region has the DNA TGCAGTGCTTCCGGGACTAGCGGGAGGCCTCTAACCTCCTACAATGAGCAGTTCTTC. Translated, it gives CSASGTSGRPLTSYNEQFF.

This clonotype was observed at least ten times. V usage is TRBV20-1 and J usage is TRBJ2-1; tentative D call: TRBD2 (6 bases). CDR3 length: 14 residues. Trimming shortened V by 1 base and J by 4 bases, and 11 bases separated the two germline ends. Germline CDR1 reads DFQATT; CDR2 reads SNEGSKA (reference sequence). The CDR3 DNA reads as TGCAGTGCTAGAGTGGGGGGACTTTACAATGAGCAGTTCTTC. Encoded protein: CSARVGGLYNEQFF.

Note on this clonotype: A much larger clonotype is one base distant, so this may be a read error. The chain joins TRBV10-3 to TRBJ2-3, with TRBD2 as a possible D gene (5 bases). Trimming shortened V by 3 bases and J by 1 base, and 8 bases separated the two germline ends. This CDR3 has 14 amino acids. CDR1 ENHRY and CDR2 SYGVKD come from the germline V gene. Written as DNA, the CDR3 is TGTGCCATCAGTGATGGAGCGGGCACAGATACGCAGTATTTT. Translation: CAISDGAGTDTQYF.

This clonotype was observed at least ten times. The chain links TRBV20-1 to TRBJ2-7, with D uncertain. Trimming cost V 0 bases and J 0 bases, with 15 bases left between them. Germline V lookup: CDR1 DFQATT, CDR2 SNEGSKA (reference sequence). The CDR3 runs to 16 residues. The CDR3 is CSARDPHSPFSYEQYF. DNA for the CDR3: TGCAGTGCTAGAGATCCCCACAGCCCCTTCTCCTACGAGCAGTACTTC.

This clonotype was counted many times. The chain joins TRBV29-1 to TRBJ2-1, with 9 positions matching TRBD2. The CDR3 has 15 residues. V shed 1 base and J 6 bases; nucleotides not matched to a gene: 7. Per germline, CDR1 SQVTM and CDR2 ANQGSEA. This chain's CDR3 is CSVEGGLAGSNEQFF. Written as DNA, the CDR3 is TGCAGCGTTGAAGGAGGGCTAGCGGGAAGCAATGAGCAGTTCTTC.

This clonotype was seen repeatedly, ten times or more. In DNA form, the CDR3 reads TGTGCCAGCAGCCCAGACAGGCAAGAGACCCAGTACTTC. Translating gives CASSPDRQETQYF. V and J are TRBV7-6 and TRBJ2-5; D may be TRBD1 (6 bases). The CDR3 loop spans 13 amino acids. Germline assignment: CDR1 SGHVS and CDR2 FNYEAQ. Trimming removed 5 bases from V and 2 bases from J, with 9 bases in between.

This clonotype was counted ten times or more. V is TRBV5-5 and J is TRBJ1-2; D is perhaps TRBD1 (5 bases). Germline-derived CDR1 and CDR2 are SGHKS and YYEKEE (reference sequence). This CDR3 spans 12 amino acids. Trimming took 2 bases from V and 6 from J, leaving 8 bases between them. The CDR3 DNA follows: TGTGCCAGCAGCTTAATAGGGGATGGCTACACCTTC. This gives the protein CASSLIGDGYTF.

This clonotype was picked up a small number of times. The rearrangement links TRBV7-8 to TRBJ2-5; D perhaps matches TRBD2 (5 bases). With 5 bases removed from V and 5 bases from J, the gap between germline ends came to 15 bases. Germline CDR1 reads SGHVS; CDR2 reads FQNEAQ. The CDR3 has 14 residues. CDR3 protein: CASSLYTRWETQYF. CDR3 DNA: TGTGCCAGCAGCCTTTATACTAGGTGGGAGACCCAGTACTTC.

This clonotype came up many times. V and J are TRBV7-2 and TRBJ2-2, with no clear D. This CDR3 region has 15 residues. The V gene's germline CDR1 is SGHTA and CDR2 FQGNSA. Trimming shortened V by 2 bases and J by 4 bases, and 11 bases separated the two germline ends. The CDR3 nucleotides read TGTGCCAGCAGCTTAAACGTCCCGGGCACCGGGGAGCTGTTTTTT. Protein sequence: CASSLNVPGTGELFF.

In this sample, this clonotype turned up many times. The gene calls are TRBV20-1 and TRBJ2-7, with 12 positions matching TRBD2. The CDR3 sequence is 15 residues long. Germline assignment: CDR1 DFQATT and CDR2 SNEGSKA (reference sequence). Germline trimming cut 1 base from V and 2 bases from J; bases unmatched to any gene: 3. The CDR3 spells CSARGTSGNPYEQYF. Written as DNA, the CDR3 is TGCAGTGCTAGAGGGACTAGCGGGAACCCCTACGAGCAGTACTTC.

The sample holds a few counts of this clonotype. V gene TRBV7-2 combines with J gene TRBJ2-7, with 9 bases aligning to TRBD1. CDR1 and CDR2 (germline): SGHTA, FQGNSA. The ends lost 3 bases at V and 2 bases at J; junction bases unmatched: 2. The CDR3 consists of 14 residues. Here the CDR3 DNA reads TGTGCCAGCAGCTTGGGACAGGGAACCTACGAGCAGTACTTC. Amino acids: CASSLGQGTYEQYF.

This clonotype was observed at least ten times. V is TRBV24-1 and J is TRBJ2-3; 7 bases fit TRBD2. The CDR3 is 16 amino acids. Trimming took 6 bases from V and 3 from J; bases not matched to a gene: 11. Germline assignment: CDR1 KGHDR and CDR2 SFDVKD. CDR3 region: CATSTWGGEETDTQYF. The CDR3 bases are TGTGCCACCAGTACCTGGGGGGGAGAGGAGACAGATACGCAGTATTTT.